One and the same sample provided the 30 T cell receptor beta chains below, sequenced in a study of cytomegalovirus exposure and HLA in healthy donors. PCR employed 60 Vbeta and 13 Jbeta primers. The method was immunoSEQ multiplex PCR; TCRdb's version includes in-frame clones alone and lacks a portion of them. The repertoire holds about 160,000 clones, with approximately 80% as singletons. The material sequenced was PBMCs. The origin of the receptors is a middle-aged woman in good health and CMV-seropositive.

This chain links TRBV11-1 with TRBJ1-2, with D uncertain. Looked up from germline, CDR1 is SGHAT and CDR2 is FQDESV (reference sequence). This CDR3 comprises 14 residues. The ends were cut back, 4 bases at V and 7 bases at J, with 16 bases in the middle. CDR3 coding DNA: TGTGCCAGCAGCTCTAACACATTATCGGGTGGCTACACCTTC. This encodes CASSSNTLSGGYTF. The full variable domain, its missing parts supplied by reference TRBV11-1 and TRBJ1-2, is EAEVAQSPRYKITEKSQAVAFWCDPISGHATLYWYRQILGQGPELLVQFQDESVVDDSQLPKDRFSAERLKGVDSTLKIQPAELGDSAMYLCASSSNTLSGGYTFGSGTRLTVV.

The genes are TRBV11-2 and TRBJ2-5, with 11 bases fitting TRBD2. The V and J ends lost 5 bases and 7 bases, in that order; junction bases with no gene match: 9. The CDR3 totals 15 residues. From germline, CDR1 is SGHAT and CDR2 FQNNGV. CDR3 region: CASSATSGGGGTQYF. The CDR3, as DNA: TGTGCCAGCAGCGCAACTAGCGGGGGAGGCGGGACCCAGTACTTC.

This clone was observed once. The genes are TRBV7-2 and TRBJ2-5; 10 nucleotides match TRBD2. This CDR3 is built from 14 residues. V was clipped by 6 bases and J by 4 bases; unmatched bases: 5. Germline CDR1 and CDR2: SGHTA and FQGNSA. Here the CDR3 DNA reads TGTGCCAGCAGTCCTAGCGGGGGCGTAGAGACCCAGTACTTC. It translates to CASSPSGGVETQYF.

The V and J genes are TRBV9 and TRBJ2-5; possibly TRBD2 for D (7 bases). The CDR3 loop spans 16 amino acids. Trimming removed 2 bases at V and 5 bases at J, with 19 bases between. CDR1 SGDLS and CDR2 YYNGEE come from the germline V gene. Written as DNA, the CDR3 is TGTGCCAGCAGCGTCTTCGACGGGGGGCTATATGAGACCCAGTACTTC. This translates into CASSVFDGGLYETQYF.

This chain links TRBV2 with TRBJ2-7, with 7 bases fitting TRBD1. CDR3 length equals 14 residues. Germline CDR1 and CDR2: SNHLY and FYNNEI. The V and J ends lost 6 bases and 2 bases, in that order; junction bases with no gene match: 7. CDR3 sequence: CASRARDSTYEQYF. The CDR3 DNA reads as TGTGCCAGCAGGGCCCGGGACAGTACCTACGAGCAGTACTTC.

In the case of this clone: The junction departs from the called germline gene at one end, perhaps through a read error. The genes are TRBV11-1 and TRBJ2-4; 9 bases are a match to TRBD1. The germline V gene encodes CDR1 SGHAT and CDR2 FQDESV (reference sequence). The CDR3 extends over 14 amino acids. DNA of the CDR3: TGTGCCAGCAGCTCCCGACAGGGGGAAAACAGTCAGTACTTC. Its translation is CASSSRQGENSQYF.

The gene calls are TRBV12-5 and TRBJ1-1; D is ambiguous. Germline-derived CDR1 and CDR2 are LGHNT and FRNRAP. This CDR3 region has 14 residues. Trimming removed 3 bases at V and 3 bases at J, with 11 bases between. The CDR3 reads CASGFPNTYTEAFF. The CDR3 region has the DNA TGTGCTAGTGGTTTCCCCAACACATACACTGAAGCTTTCTTT.

The chain employs TRBV7-9 and TRBJ2-1; 8 positions agree with TRBD2. The germline V gene encodes CDR1 SEHNR and CDR2 FQNEAQ (reference sequence). The length of the CDR3 is 15 residues. V gave up 6 bases and J gave up 8 bases; unmatched junction bases: 12. CDR3 amino acids: CASSMQPGGGDEQFF. In DNA form, the CDR3 reads TGTGCCAGCAGTATGCAACCCGGGGGGGGTGATGAGCAGTTCTTC.

V usage is TRBV28 and J usage is TRBJ1-2; D might be TRBD1 (6 bases). Germline CDR1 and CDR2: MDHEN and SYDVKM. The CDR3 is 12 residues long. V gave up 9 bases and J gave up 4 bases, with 12 bases separating them. As DNA, the CDR3 is TGTGCCAGTTTGGGGGCTATCTATGGCTACACCTTC. The encoded protein is CASLGAIYGYTF.

This clone has a single count. This chain connects TRBV28 to TRBJ2-3; 9 nucleotides line up with TRBD2. Unmatched junction bases numbered 14, after V lost 4 bases and J lost 3 bases. Germline-derived CDR1 and CDR2 are MDHEN and SYDVKM. The CDR3 covers 18 residues. This chain's CDR3 is CASSSSRGRGGRTDTQYF. The CDR3 DNA reads as TGTGCCAGCAGTTCCTCCCGTGGGCGGGGGGGCCGTACAGATACGCAGTATTTT.

This chain links TRBV30 with TRBJ1-1, with D unresolved. V was trimmed by 3 bases and J by 7 bases, leaving 9 bases between them. CDR1 and CDR2 (germline): GTSNPN, SVGIG (reference sequence). CDR3 size: 11 residues. This chain's CDR3 is CAWRQPLEAFF. Written as DNA, the CDR3 is TGTGCCTGGAGACAGCCACTTGAAGCTTTCTTT.

This sequence joins TRBV7-9 and TRBJ2-3, with 10 positions matching TRBD2. CDR3 length equals 16 residues. The germline V gene encodes CDR1 SEHNR and CDR2 FQNEAQ (reference sequence). Trimming cost V 4 bases and J 4 bases; bases outside gene matches: 8. The DNA for the CDR3 is TGTGCCAGCAGCTCCGCTAGCGGGGGCGGAGCAGATACGCAGTATTTT. Translating gives CASSSASGGGADTQYF.

The rearrangement joins TRBV7-8 to TRBJ1-1; TRBD1 matches 7 bases. The trim removed 3 bases at V and 5 bases at J, leaving 3 bases unmatched. The CDR3 loop spans 13 amino acids. From germline, CDR1 is SGHVS and CDR2 FQNEAQ. CDR3 DNA: TGTGCCAGCAGCTTGTACAGGGGTACTGAAGCTTTCTTT. Protein: CASSLYRGTEAFF.

The chain combines TRBV9 with TRBJ2-7, with D maybe TRBD2 (5 bases). Germline CDR1 SGDLS, CDR2 YYNGEE. There are 15 residues in the CDR3. V was pared by 4 bases and J by 2 bases, with 16 bases between. The CDR3 here is CASSLPGERPYEQYF. CDR3 sequence (DNA): TGTGCCAGCAGCCTACCTGGGGAGCGGCCCTACGAGCAGTACTTC.

CDR3 residues: CSVTGAGGNTIYF. For the CDR3, the DNA is TGCAGCGTGACAGGAGCGGGGGGAAACACCATATATTTT. V gene TRBV29-1 combines with J gene TRBJ1-3; weak D call: TRBD1 (6 bases). The germline gives CDR1 SQVTM, CDR2 ANQGSEA. The CDR3 sequence is 13 residues long. V was clipped by 6 bases and J by 4 bases, with 13 bases between them. The variable domain in full, with the rest retrieved from reference TRBV29-1 and TRBJ1-3, is SAVISQKPSRDICQRGTSLTIQCQVDSQVTMMFWYRQQPGQSLTLIATANQGSEATYESGFVIDKFPISRPNLTFSTLTVSNMSPEDSSIYLCSVTGAGGNTIYFGEGSWLTVV.

This sequence joins TRBV4-3 and TRBJ2-7, with 10 bases that match TRBD2. This CDR3 comprises 16 residues. With 1 base clipped from V and 0 bases from J, the junction kept 3 bases outside the gene matches. CDR1 and CDR2 from the germline V gene are LGHNA and YSLEER. CDR3 sequence: CASSQGQRGGSYEQYF. DNA for the CDR3: TGCGCCAGCAGCCAAGGACAGCGGGGGGGCTCCTACGAGCAGTACTTC.

This clone has just a few counts. The chain uses TRBV4-2 and TRBJ2-4, with D unresolved. Deletions cut 0 bases from V and 6 bases from J, with 9 bases between. Germline values: CDR1 LGHNA, CDR2 YNFKEQ. The CDR3 loop spans 14 amino acids. CDR3 in amino acids: CASSQEGATNIQYF. As DNA, the CDR3 is TGTGCCAGCAGCCAAGAAGGAGCGACAAACATTCAGTACTTC.

J is TRBJ2-3 and V is TRBV5-6, with TRBD2 matching 11 bases. The CDR3 is 14 residues long. Germline V gene sequence: CDR1 SGHDT, CDR2 YYEEEE. With 7 bases clipped from V and 6 bases from J, the junction kept 7 bases outside the gene matches. DNA for the CDR3: TGTGCCAGCGGCCTAGCGGGGGGCATGGATACGCAGTATTTT. It specifies CASGLAGGMDTQYF.

The chain uses TRBV6-6 and TRBJ1-2, with 8 positions matching TRBD1. Germline V CDR1 and CDR2: MNHNY, SVGAGI (reference sequence). The CDR3 is made up of 15 amino acids. With 5 bases clipped from V and 5 bases from J, the junction kept 10 bases outside the gene matches. The CDR3 sequence is CASSDPTGDWYGYTF. CDR3 bases: TGTGCCAGCAGTGACCCGACAGGGGATTGGTATGGCTACACCTTC.

Here the CDR3 reads CATTYGYTF. The CDR3 coding sequence is TGCGCCACCACTTATGGCTACACCTTC. The genes are TRBV10-1 and TRBJ1-2; D not certain. CDR1 and CDR2 from the germline V gene are WNHNN and SYGVQD (reference sequence). CDR3 length: 9 residues. Trimming removed 10 bases at V and 5 bases at J, with 5 bases between.

In this sample, this clone turned up a few times. The chain is built from TRBV11-1 and TRBJ1-1, with D maybe TRBD1 (6 bases). There are 13 residues in the CDR3. Trimming removed 5 bases from V and 2 bases from J, with 9 bases in between. CDR1 and CDR2 (germline): SGHAT, FQDESV (reference sequence). CDR3 loop: CASSRTVNTEAFF. The CDR3 DNA reads TGTGCCAGCAGCCGGACAGTTAACACTGAAGCTTTCTTT.

The V gene is TRBV5-6, the J gene TRBJ1-1, with 9 bases matching TRBD1. The CDR3 has 14 amino acids. The V segment lost 4 bases and the J segment 5 bases; nucleotides outside the gene matches: 6. The germline V gene encodes CDR1 SGHDT and CDR2 YYEEEE. For the CDR3, the DNA is TGTGCCAGCAGCGGACCGGGACAGGGAACTGAAGCTTTCTTT. Amino acids: CASSGPGQGTEAFF. The variable domain in full, completed from reference TRBV5-6 and TRBJ1-1, reads DAGVTQSPTHLIKTRGQQVTLRCSPKSGHDTVSWYQQALGQGPQFIFQYYEEEERQRGNFPDRFSGHQFPNYSSELNVNALLLGDSALYLCASSGPGQGTEAFFGQGTRLTVV.

The V gene is TRBV5-8, the J gene TRBJ2-5; TRBD1 agrees at 7 bases. J gave up 4 bases and V 3 bases, and 9 bases lay outside the gene matches. Germline V lookup: CDR1 SGHTS, CDR2 YDEGEE. The CDR3 has 15 residues. CDR3 in amino acids: CASSYDRAILETQYF. The CDR3 nucleotides are TGTGCCAGCAGCTACGACAGGGCGATATTAGAGACCCAGTACTTC.

The rearrangement links TRBV7-2 to TRBJ2-7; 8 bases are a match to TRBD2. The germline V gene encodes CDR1 SGHTA and CDR2 FQGNSA. CDR3 length: 12 amino acids. J gave up 7 bases and V 5 bases, and 4 bases lay outside the gene matches. CDR3 loop: CASSRAGGEQYF. DNA for the CDR3: TGTGCCAGCAGCCGGGCGGGGGGTGAGCAGTACTTC.

The J gene is TRBJ1-1, the V gene TRBV14; D is ambiguous. The CDR3 covers 13 residues. V was pared by 2 bases and J by 7 bases, with 11 bases between. The V gene's germline CDR1 is SGHDN and CDR2 FVKESK. CDR3 residues: CASSQLNVGEAFF. The CDR3 DNA sequence: TGTGCCAGCAGCCAACTCAATGTCGGTGAAGCTTTCTTT.

This chain connects TRBV4-2 to TRBJ2-1; 12 nucleotides agree with TRBD2. The CDR3 covers 15 residues. V lost 1 base to trimming and J lost 9 bases; unmatched junction nucleotides: 4. CDR1 and CDR2 from the germline V gene are LGHNA and YNFKEQ. CDR3 protein: CASSQVLAGGSEQFF. The DNA of the CDR3 is TGTGCCAGCAGCCAAGTGCTAGCGGGGGGGTCTGAGCAGTTCTTC.

V and J are TRBV6-1 and TRBJ1-6; D not certain. Trimming removed 3 bases from V and 5 bases from J, with 8 bases in between. CDR3 length equals 14 residues. Germline CDR1 is MNHNS and CDR2 is SASEGT. The CDR3 DNA sequence: TGTGCCAGCAGTGAGAGCGGGGATAATTCACCCCTCCACTTT. This codes for CASSESGDNSPLHF.

The CDR3 here is CASSQGTSGRETQYF. In DNA form, the CDR3 reads TGTGCCAGCAGCCAAGGGACTAGCGGGCGAGAGACCCAGTACTTC. The rearrangement joins TRBV4-2 to TRBJ2-5; 11 bases are a match to TRBD2. The CDR3 is 15 amino acids. Germline V gene sequence: CDR1 LGHNA, CDR2 YNFKEQ. Losses at the gene ends were 1 base for V and 4 bases for J; bases not matched to a gene: 2.

V gene TRBV9 combines with J gene TRBJ1-1, with 7 bases lining up with TRBD1. This CDR3 comprises 16 residues. CDR1 is SGDLS, CDR2 YYNGEE, per germline. The junction had 13 bases not matched to a gene; V was cut back by 3 bases and J by 5 bases. Here the CDR3 DNA reads TGTGCCAGCAGCGAAGCGTCACAGGGGTTGTATACTGAAGCTTTCTTT. It yields the protein CASSEASQGLYTEAFF. Full variable domain (rest looked up from reference TRBV9 and TRBJ1-1): DSGVTQTPKHLITATGQRVTLRCSPRSGDLSVYWYQQSLDQGLQFLIQYYNGEERAKGNILERFSAQQFPDLHSELNLSSLELGDSALYFCASSEASQGLYTEAFFGQGTRLTVV.

Regarding this clone: Germline and junction disagree at one end, which may indicate a read error. This chain joins TRBV7-9 and TRBJ1-1; 9 bases fit TRBD1. Germline CDR1 SEHNR, CDR2 FQNEAQ (reference sequence). This CDR3 is 16 amino acids long. CDR3 nucleotide sequence: TGTTCCAGCAGCCCCCGGACAGGGGTAGACGACACTGAAGCTTTCTTT. The encoded protein is CSSSPRTGVDDTEAFF.